The 12 T cell receptor beta chains below were found in one sample sequenced in a study of blood T cell repertoires in COVID-19. The assay was immunoSEQ multiplex PCR, and TCRdb's table has in-frame clones only and misses some. Here the sample spans 70,000 or so clones, 70% to 90% being singletons. Sequenced: peripheral blood. The receptors here all came from a woman older than 75 with active COVID-19.

The gene calls are TRBV6-5 and TRBJ2-1; 13 nucleotides match TRBD2. Trimming removed 9 bases from V and 9 bases from J; junction bases left unmatched: 11. This CDR3 region has 15 residues. Looked up from germline, CDR1 is MNHEY and CDR2 is SVGAGI. This CDR3 reads CARTGTSGNKSEQFF. The CDR3 bases are TGTGCCAGGACGGGGACTAGCGGGAATAAGAGTGAGCAGTTCTTC.

The chain joins TRBV7-2 to TRBJ2-7, with 7 bases aligning to TRBD1. V was pared by 1 base and J by 7 bases, with 16 bases of the junction left unmatched. Germline lookup yields CDR1 SGHTA and CDR2 FQGNSA. The CDR3 sequence is 17 residues long. The CDR3 DNA reads TGTGCCAGCAGCTTAGTCTGGACCCCATCTTCAGGGGGAGAGCAGTACTTC. Translation gives CASSLVWTPSSGGEQYF.

This clone was found once. This sequence joins TRBV4-1 and TRBJ1-1, with 9 positions matching TRBD1. There are 16 residues in the CDR3. The ends lost 5 bases at V and 1 base at J; junction bases unmatched: 8. In germline, CDR1 is MGHRA, CDR2 YSYEKL. The CDR3 nucleotides read TGCGCCAGCAGCTCACCGGGACAGGGAAGGAACACTGAAGCTTTCTTT. This codes for CASSSPGQGRNTEAFF.

In DNA form, the CDR3 reads TGTGCCAGCAGTTCCAGGGGACAGGGGTTTGCTGACTATGGCTACACCTTC. The encoded protein is CASSSRGQGFADYGYTF. This chain links TRBV28 with TRBJ1-2, with TRBD1 matching 10 bases. This CDR3 contains 17 residues. V gave up 4 bases and J gave up 3 bases; unmatched junction bases: 11. Germline V gene sequence: CDR1 MDHEN, CDR2 SYDVKM.

V is TRBV28 and J is TRBJ2-7, with a weak D call TRBD2 (5 bases). CDR1 is MDHEN, CDR2 SYDVKM, per germline. V was clipped by 4 bases and J by 7 bases, with 14 bases between them. The CDR3 runs 13 residues. The DNA of the CDR3 is TGTGCCAGCAGTTCCGGCCCCCGAGGGGAGCAGTACTTC. Its protein is CASSSGPRGEQYF.

This chain uses TRBV19 with TRBJ2-7; 16 nucleotides line up with TRBD2. Trimming removed 4 bases from V and 1 base from J; junction bases left unmatched: 7. The CDR3 length is 18 residues. Germline CDR1 and CDR2: LNHDA and SQIVND (reference sequence). This CDR3 reads CASSTPPGLAGGSYEQYF. The CDR3 DNA reads as TGTGCCAGTAGTACACCCCCGGGACTAGCGGGAGGGTCCTACGAGCAGTACTTC.

This chain connects TRBV18 to TRBJ1-1; D gene ambiguous. CDR1 and CDR2 from the germline V gene are KGHSH and LQKENI. The CDR3 has 14 residues. The V gene lost 2 bases and the J gene lost 11 bases, with 18 bases spanning the gap. CDR3 in amino acids: CASSPGVSGVMAFF. The CDR3 nucleotides read TGTGCCAGCTCACCAGGGGTGAGCGGGGTGATGGCTTTCTTT.

The chain joins TRBV7-6 to TRBJ2-7; 11 bases match TRBD2. Trimming at V came to 2 bases and at J to 6 bases, leaving 15 bases not matched to a gene. This CDR3 comprises 18 residues. Germline values: CDR1 SGHVS, CDR2 FNYEAQ. CDR3 region: CASSLRPSASGRSVEQYF. Here the CDR3 DNA reads TGTGCCAGCAGCTTAAGGCCCTCGGCTAGCGGGAGGTCCGTCGAGCAGTACTTC.

In DNA form, the CDR3 reads TGTGCCAGCAGCTTGGGGACAGGGGTTAAGGGTGAGCAGTTCTTC. It yields the protein CASSLGTGVKGEQFF. This rearrangement joins TRBV5-4 to TRBJ2-1; the match to TRBD1 covers 9 bases. Looked up from germline, CDR1 is SGHNT and CDR2 is YYREEE (reference sequence). The CDR3 is made up of 15 amino acids. V trimming: 0 bases; J trimming: 9 bases; junction bases outside the gene matches: 7. The full variable domain, in which reference TRBV5-4 and TRBJ2-1 provide the parts outside the CDR3, is ETGVTQSPTHLIKTRGQQVTLRCSSQSGHNTVSWYQQALGQGPQFIFQYYREEENGRGNFPPRFSGLQFPNYSSELNVNALELDDSALYLCASSLGTGVKGEQFFGPGTRLTVL.

The chain carries TRBV28 and TRBJ2-5, with 11 bases matching TRBD1. The V segment lost 4 bases and the J segment 2 bases; nucleotides outside the gene matches: 6. This CDR3 has 16 residues. Looked up from germline, CDR1 is MDHEN and CDR2 is SYDVKM. Written as DNA, the CDR3 is TGTGCCAGCAGTTCCGGGACAGGGGGACTACAAGAGACCCAGTACTTC. Translated: CASSSGTGGLQETQYF.

The chain has TRBV15 and TRBJ2-7, with D tentatively TRBD1 (6 bases). Trimming took 4 bases from V and 4 from J, leaving 17 bases between them. This CDR3 contains 15 residues. From germline, CDR1 is LNHNV and CDR2 YYDKDF (reference sequence). The CDR3 region has the DNA TGTGCCACCAGCATGACAGGTTTCCTCGGGTACGAGCAGTACTTC. Translating it yields CATSMTGFLGYEQYF.

J is TRBJ2-4 and V is TRBV28; 10 positions agree with TRBD2. With V trimmed by 5 bases and J by 0 bases, 10 bases remained unmatched. Germline V gene sequence: CDR1 MDHEN, CDR2 SYDVKM. There are 18 residues in the CDR3. The CDR3 nucleotides are TGTGCCAGCAGTCCAATAGCGGGAGGATGGGTAGCCAAAAACATTCAGTACTTC. Residues: CASSPIAGGWVAKNIQYF.